These 24 T cell receptor beta chains came from one sample sequenced in a study of blood T cell repertoires in COVID-19. Produced via immunoSEQ multiplex PCR; TCRdb's table is partial and in-frame only. The sample has about 170,000 clones, roughly 80% seen once. Sequenced sample: peripheral blood. These receptors were obtained from a woman of 80 years or more with acute or convalescent COVID-19.

The rearrangement links TRBV5-1 to TRBJ2-1, with 13 bases identical to TRBD2. The CDR3 has 16 residues. CDR1 is SGHRS, CDR2 YFSETQ, per germline. The trim removed 4 bases at V and 8 bases at J, leaving 9 bases unmatched. CDR3 in DNA: TGCGCCAGCAGCATAGCCGGGACTAGCGGGGTTGATGAGCAGTTCTTC. Its protein product is CASSIAGTSGVDEQFF.

Comments on this clone: In the same sample, other DNA sequences code for this CDR3. V is TRBV2 and J is TRBJ1-5; weak D call: TRBD1 (6 bases). V shed 6 bases and J shed 2 bases, with 8 bases lying between them. Per the germline V gene, CDR1 is SNHLY and CDR2 is FYNNEI. The CDR3 consists of 13 residues. CDR3 in amino acids: CASSPGGNQPQHF. The CDR3 region has the DNA TGTGCCAGCAGCCCAGGGGGCAATCAGCCCCAGCATTTT.

The rearrangement links TRBV30 to TRBJ2-5; unclear D gene. Trimming removed 5 bases from V and 4 bases from J, with 11 bases in between. The germline CDR1 and CDR2 sequences are GTSNPN and SVGIG (reference sequence). This CDR3 contains 12 residues. CDR3 loop: CAWGRRVETQYF. CDR3 nucleotides: TGTGCCTGGGGTAGAAGAGTAGAGACCCAGTACTTC.

This chain connects TRBV10-2 to TRBJ2-7; possibly TRBD1 for D (5 bases). V lost 1 base, J lost 7 bases, and 8 bases lay in between. Looked up from germline, CDR1 is WSHSY and CDR2 is SAAADI. The CDR3 contains 12 residues. The CDR3 sequence is CASSEYNREQYF. CDR3 DNA sequence: TGCGCCAGCAGTGAGTACAACAGGGAGCAGTACTTC.

The V call is TRBV2, the J call TRBJ1-2, with 7 bases matching TRBD1. The CDR3 loop spans 13 amino acids. Trimming cost V 3 bases and J 8 bases; bases outside gene matches: 6. CDR1 and CDR2 (germline): SNHLY, FYNNEI. CDR3 protein: CASSEGTAWGYTF. The CDR3 region has the DNA TGTGCCAGCAGTGAGGGGACAGCCTGGGGCTACACCTTC.

This clone was picked up one time. The chain carries TRBV5-6 and TRBJ2-3; 7 bases align to TRBD1. The germline V gene encodes CDR1 SGHDT and CDR2 YYEEEE. The V and J ends lost 0 bases and 1 base, in that order; junction bases with no gene match: 2. CDR3 length: 15 amino acids. The CDR3 nucleotides are TGTGCCAGCAGCTTGGTTCAGGGGGGCACAGATACGCAGTATTTT. Translated: CASSLVQGGTDTQYF.

The genes are TRBV6-2 or TRBV6-3 and TRBJ1-2; 7 bases align to TRBD1. J was trimmed by 0 bases and V by 6 bases; bases with no gene match: 13. Looked up from germline, CDR1 is MNHEY and CDR2 is SVGEGT. There are 17 residues in the CDR3. DNA of the CDR3: TGTGCCAGCAGCCGAGTGGGACAGCTTCCCTCTAACTATGGCTACACCTTC. As protein: CASSRVGQLPSNYGYTF.

This chain links TRBV5-6 with TRBJ2-7; D is ambiguous. Per germline, CDR1 SGHDT and CDR2 YYEEEE. V gave up 1 base and J gave up 5 bases, with 10 bases separating them. The CDR3 spans 13 residues. CDR3 protein: CASSLTGPDEQYF. CDR3 in DNA: TGTGCCAGCAGCTTGACTGGGCCAGACGAGCAGTACTTC.

With respect to this clone: Other DNA sequences in this specimen translate into the identical CDR3. The V and J genes are TRBV19 and TRBJ1-1, with D tentatively TRBD1 (5 bases). Trimming shortened V by 4 bases and J by 1 base, and 7 bases separated the two germline ends. Germline V gene data show CDR1 as LNHDA and CDR2 as SQIVND (reference sequence). The CDR3 runs 13 residues. The CDR3 here is CASSSQGNTEAFF. For the CDR3, the DNA is TGTGCCAGTAGTAGCCAGGGGAACACTGAAGCTTTCTTT.

This rearrangement joins TRBV28 to TRBJ1-6; D is unresolved. This CDR3 contains 14 residues. CDR1 and CDR2 (germline): MDHEN, SYDVKM. V was shortened by 7 bases and J by 4 bases, with 11 bases between the two germline ends. The CDR3 region is CASTSGFYNSPLHF. In DNA, the CDR3 is TGTGCCAGCACCTCGGGGTTTTATAATTCACCCCTCCACTTT. Full variable domain (outside the CDR3, taken from reference TRBV28 and TRBJ1-6): DVKVTQSSRYLVKRTGEKVFLECVQDMDHENMFWYRQDPGLGLRLIYFSYDVKMKEKGDIPEGYSVSREKKERFSLILESASTNQTSMYLCASTSGFYNSPLHFGNGTRLTVT.

In its sample, this clone was seen once. V and J are TRBV7-3 and TRBJ2-1; a weak D match, TRBD2 (7 bases). The germline V and J ends were trimmed by 3 bases and 4 bases, with 10 bases remaining between them. Germline loops: CDR1 SGHTA, CDR2 FQGTGA. The CDR3 runs 14 residues. CDR3 sequence reads: CASSFGGAYNEQFF. In DNA, the CDR3 is TGTGCCAGCAGCTTTGGGGGGGCGTACAATGAGCAGTTCTTC.

The chain recombines TRBV5-6 with TRBJ2-5; no definite D call. The V end lost 1 base, the J end lost 3 bases, and 7 bases lay between the germline ends. The CDR3 is 13 amino acids. Germline-derived CDR1 and CDR2 are SGHDT and YYEEEE. CDR3 sequence reads: CASSLTAEETQYF. CDR3 sequence (DNA): TGTGCCAGCAGCTTGACCGCGGAAGAGACCCAGTACTTC. Full variable domain (remainder filled in from reference TRBV5-6 and TRBJ2-5): DAGVTQSPTHLIKTRGQQVTLRCSPKSGHDTVSWYQQALGQGPQFIFQYYEEEERQRGNFPDRFSGHQFPNYSSELNVNALLLGDSALYLCASSLTAEETQYFGPGTRLLVL.

V and J are TRBV19 and TRBJ2-3; D possibly corresponds to TRBD1 (5 bases). Trimming stripped 5 bases from V and 2 bases from J, with 11 bases between. Per the germline V gene, CDR1 is LNHDA and CDR2 is SQIVND (reference sequence). The CDR3 consists of 14 residues. The CDR3 DNA reads TGTGCCAGTAGTGGCAGGGTTTCCACAGATACGCAGTATTTT. This gives the protein CASSGRVSTDTQYF.

V is TRBV21-1 and J is TRBJ2-3; TRBD1 reflects the table's D call only, with no check against the DNA. TRBV21-1 is a known pseudogene. CDR3 length: 18 residues. In DNA form, the CDR3 reads TGTGCCAGCAGCTTGCACGGTGGCCGGACAGAAGTCACAGATACGCAGTATTTT. It specifies CASSLHGGRTEVTDTQYF.

The chain is built from TRBV3-1 (or the pseudogene TRBV3-2) and TRBJ1-1; TRBD1 is a possible D gene (5 bases). The V end was cut by 0 bases, the J end by 3 bases, with 20 bases between. The CDR3 runs to 18 residues. CDR1 and CDR2 (germline): LGHDT, YNNKEL (reference sequence). CDR3 amino acids: CASSQDLGPSPLDTEAFF. The CDR3 DNA reads as TGTGCCAGCAGCCAAGACCTGGGGCCAAGTCCCTTGGACACTGAAGCTTTCTTT.

The CDR3 loop reads CASSIGGTGGYEQYF. As DNA, the CDR3 is TGTGCCAGTAGTATCGGCGGGACAGGGGGCTACGAGCAGTACTTC. The chain employs TRBV19 and TRBJ2-7; 11 nucleotides match TRBD1. This CDR3 has 15 residues. CDR1 is LNHDA and CDR2 is SQIVND in the germline V gene (reference sequence). J lost 3 bases, V lost 3 bases, and 4 bases had no gene match.

This clone was recorded only once. The V gene is TRBV7-2, the J gene TRBJ2-7; TRBD2 is a possible D gene (5 bases). This CDR3 comprises 16 residues. CDR1 is SGHTA, CDR2 FQGNSA, per germline. Trimming stripped 0 bases from V and 6 bases from J, with 18 bases between. The CDR3 protein is CASSLAAAGFEGEQYF. DNA of the CDR3: TGTGCCAGCAGCTTAGCGGCCGCCGGGTTCGAGGGCGAGCAGTACTTC.

The chain recombines TRBV5-1 with TRBJ2-5; 12 positions match TRBD2. The CDR3 consists of 16 residues. The V gene end was trimmed by 5 bases and the J gene end by 1 base; junction bases not matched to a gene: 6. The germline gives CDR1 SGHRS, CDR2 YFSETQ. CDR3 loop: CASSPTSGGLQETQYF. The CDR3 nucleotides read TGCGCCAGCAGTCCTACTAGCGGGGGGCTCCAAGAGACCCAGTACTTC.

The J gene is TRBJ2-3, the V gene TRBV20-1; TRBD2 matches at 7 bases. The CDR3 is 15 residues long. Germline CDR1 reads DFQATT; CDR2 reads SNEGSKA (reference sequence). J lost 5 bases, V lost 3 bases, and 11 bases had no gene match. The CDR3 here is CSASGERGIGDTQYF. The CDR3 DNA reads as TGCAGTGCTAGTGGGGAGCGGGGAATAGGAGATACGCAGTATTTT.

The chain joins TRBV2 to TRBJ1-6; D may be TRBD1 (6 bases). V lost 3 bases and J lost 10, with 16 bases in between. This CDR3 region has 15 residues. Germline CDR1 reads SNHLY; CDR2 reads FYNNEI. DNA of the CDR3: TGTGCCAGCAGTGACAAGGGAAGGACAGAATCACCCCTCCACTTT. Protein product: CASSDKGRTESPLHF.

In its sample, this clone was seen many times. The genes are TRBV5-1 and TRBJ1-4, with 9 nucleotides matching TRBD1. The CDR3 loop spans 15 amino acids. Germline CDR1 and CDR2: SGHRS and YFSETQ. The V segment lost 2 bases and the J segment 7 bases; nucleotides outside the gene matches: 6. As DNA, the CDR3 is TGCGCCAGCAGCTTAGGGACAGGGCTGCGTGAAAAACTGTTTTTT. Translated: CASSLGTGLREKLFF.

The chain combines TRBV19 with TRBJ1-2; D might be TRBD1 (5 bases). CDR3 size: 15 residues. Germline V gene sequence: CDR1 LNHDA, CDR2 SQIVND (reference sequence). Trimming took off 1 base at V and 6 bases at J, with 15 bases between the two ends. DNA for the CDR3: TGTGCCAGTAGTATAGGGCTGACAGACTTCGATGGCTACACCTTC. It translates to CASSIGLTDFDGYTF.

DNA of the CDR3: TGTGCCAGTAGTAGACGGGACAGGGCAAACACTGAAGCTTTCTTT. Residues: CASSRRDRANTEAFF. The rearrangement joins TRBV19 to TRBJ1-1; 9 positions match TRBD1. Germline V gene lookup returns CDR1 LNHDA and CDR2 SQIVND (reference sequence). V gave up 4 bases and J gave up 2 bases; unmatched junction bases: 5. CDR3 length: 15 amino acids.

V and J are TRBV5-1 and TRBJ2-7, with TRBD2 matching over 13 bases. V lost 4 bases to trimming and J lost 2 bases; unmatched junction nucleotides: 3. Germline assignment: CDR1 SGHRS and CDR2 YFSETQ. CDR3 length: 15 amino acids. DNA for the CDR3: TGCGCCAGCAGCCTCGGACTAGCGGGAGCCTACGAGCAGTACTTC. Its translation is CASSLGLAGAYEQYF. The whole variable domain, remainder taken from reference TRBV5-1 and TRBJ2-7, is KAGVTQTPRYLIKTRGQQVTLSCSPISGHRSVSWYQQTPGQGLQFLFEYFSETQRNKGNFPGRFSGRQFSNSRSEMNVSTLELGDSALYLCASSLGLAGAYEQYFGPGTRLTVT.